The rows below give T cell receptor beta chains drawn from one sample of a study of regulatory T cells in long-lasting Graves disease. Each CDR3 protein is one row after TCRdb ran MiXCR on the multiplex PCR reads. The sample has some 250,000 distinct CDR3 sequences, 18% seen once; the top ten hold about 14%. The data were also submitted as part of a second study, on T cells in Graves' hyperthyroidism and ophthalmopathy.

The sequencing used peripheral blood mononuclear cells (PBMCs), collected at new diagnosis, from a patient treated with antithyroid drugs. These TCRs come from a woman in her 30s with Graves disease. CDR3s include the opening cysteine and the closing phenylalanine or tryptophan. A D gene is named only where the DNA matches it firmly. The size entry is marked missing in some rows and otherwise reads once, few, many or a size class.

TRBJ1-1	TRBV10-1	NA	NA	CASRYVGVTEAFF	TGCGCCAGCAGGTACGTGGGGGTCACTGAAGCTTTCTTT
TRBJ2-7	TRBV5-5	many	NA	CASSFQGPSSWEQYF	TGTGCCAGCAGCTTTCAGGGGCCCTCCTCCTGGGAGCAGTACTTC
TRBJ2-5	TRBV6-1	many	NA	CASSPGTLSRETQYF	TGTGCCAGCAGCCCGGGGACATTAAGCCGAGAGACCCAGTACTTC
TRBJ2-1	TRBV29-1	many	NA	CSVEDVRVEQFF	TGCAGCGTTGAAGATGTCAGGGTTGAGCAGTTCTTC
TRBJ1-3	TRBV6-1	NA	NA	CASIWGAGNTIYF	TGTGCCAGTATCTGGGGAGCTGGAAACACCATATATTTT
TRBJ1-2	TRBV11-2	NA	TRBD1	CASSHEQGGYGYTF	TGTGCCAGCAGCCACGAACAGGGGGGCTATGGCTACACCTTC
TRBJ2-2	TRBV5-1	NA	TRBD2	CASRTLYSGGGTGELFF	TGTGCCAGCAGAACTCTTTATAGCGGGGGAGGGACCGGGGAGCTGTTTTTT
TRBJ2-1	TRBV7-2	NA	NA	CASSSALAWGNEQFF	TGTGCCAGCAGCTCCGCCCTAGCGTGGGGCAATGAGCAGTTCTTC
TRBJ2-7	TRBV6-2/TRBV6-3	NA	TRBD1	CASSYEGGVYEQYF	TGTGCCAGCAGTTACGAAGGGGGCGTATACGAGCAGTACTTC
TRBJ2-4	TRBV6-2/TRBV6-3	NA	TRBD1	CASSYGVQGTAKNIQYF	TGTGCCAGCAGTTACGGGGTACAGGGGACAGCCAAAAACATTCAGTACTTC
TRBJ2-4	TRBV15	many	TRBD2	CATSSRGLAGLKNIQYF	TGTGCCACCAGCAGCCGGGGACTAGCGGGACTCAAAAACATTCAGTACTTC
TRBJ1-2	TRBV18	many	NA	CASSPQTRENGYTF	TGTGCCAGCTCACCACAGACCAGGGAGAATGGCTACACCTTC
TRBJ1-5	TRBV24-1	many	TRBD1	CATSDLRTGSNQPQHF	TGTGCCACCAGTGATTTGAGGACAGGGAGCAATCAGCCCCAGCATTTT
TRBJ2-1	TRBV20-1	many	TRBD1	CSARSLDRRHEQFF	TGCAGTGCTAGATCACTGGACAGGCGGCATGAGCAGTTCTTC
TRBJ2-5	TRBV19	many	NA	CASSTDGWETQYF	TGTGCCAGTAGTACGGACGGCTGGGAGACCCAGTACTTC
TRBJ2-3	TRBV7-2	NA	NA	CASSLDGSTDTQYF	TGTGCCAGCAGCTTAGACGGCAGCACAGATACGCAGTATTTT
TRBJ1-1	TRBV5-5	many	TRBD1	CASSPPRTGNTEAFF	TGTGCCAGCAGCCCCCCTCGGACAGGGAACACTGAAGCTTTCTTT
TRBJ2-5	TRBV12-3/TRBV12-4	many	TRBD2	CASSLWGGSSQETQYF	TGTGCCAGCAGTTTATGGGGGGGGAGTAGCCAAGAGACCCAGTACTTC
TRBJ1-5	TRBV27	many	NA	CASSPTAYSNQPQHF	TGTGCCAGCAGCCCGACAGCCTATAGCAATCAGCCCCAGCATTTT
TRBJ1-5	TRBV7-9	many	NA	CASGQGSRNQPQHF	TGTGCCAGCGGCCAGGGGTCGCGCAATCAGCCCCAGCATTTT
TRBJ1-1	TRBV11-2	NA	TRBD1	CASSGWDRDTEAFF	TGTGCCAGCAGCGGATGGGACAGGGACACTGAAGCTTTCTTT
TRBJ1-2	TRBV6-1	few	NA	CASRIDSAGYTF	TGTGCCAGCAGGATCGACAGTGCTGGCTACACCTTC
TRBJ2-6	TRBV25-1	few	NA	CASSEGSRTSGANVLTF	TGTGCCAGCAGTGAAGGGAGCCGAACCTCTGGGGCCAACGTCCTGACTTTC
TRBJ2-2	TRBV2	NA	TRBD1	CASIGTGSGELFF	TGTGCCAGCATCGGGACAGGGTCCGGGGAGCTGTTTTTT
TRBJ2-1	TRBV7-9	NA	TRBD2	CASSSGTSGSDEQFF	TGTGCCAGCAGCTCCGGGACTAGCGGGAGCGATGAGCAGTTCTTC
TRBJ2-3	TRBV27	many	TRBD2	CASSPGGTSRDTQYF	TGTGCCAGCAGCCCGGGGGGGACCTCAAGAGATACGCAGTATTTT
TRBJ2-7	TRBV11-2	once	TRBD1	CASKTDRVSYEQYF	TGTGCCAGCAAGACGGACAGGGTATCCTACGAGCAGTACTTC
TRBJ1-2	TRBV6-2/TRBV6-3	many	NA	CASSYRGDGYTF	TGTGCCAGCAGTTACCGAGGGGATGGCTACACCTTC
TRBJ1-2	TRBV6-4	few	NA	CASSDSNGGGYTF	TGTGCCAGCAGTGACTCGAATGGGGGTGGCTACACCTTC
TRBJ2-7	TRBV7-8	many	NA	CASSLVQGAWEQYF	TGTGCCAGCAGCTTAGTTCAGGGTGCCTGGGAGCAGTACTTC
TRBJ2-7	TRBV18	many	NA	CASSLGTVSYEQYF	TGTGCCAGCTCACTTGGGACCGTCTCCTACGAGCAGTACTTC
TRBJ2-3	TRBV20-1	many	NA	CSARDFGTLDTQYF	TGCAGTGCTAGAGATTTTGGGACCCTAGATACGCAGTATTTT